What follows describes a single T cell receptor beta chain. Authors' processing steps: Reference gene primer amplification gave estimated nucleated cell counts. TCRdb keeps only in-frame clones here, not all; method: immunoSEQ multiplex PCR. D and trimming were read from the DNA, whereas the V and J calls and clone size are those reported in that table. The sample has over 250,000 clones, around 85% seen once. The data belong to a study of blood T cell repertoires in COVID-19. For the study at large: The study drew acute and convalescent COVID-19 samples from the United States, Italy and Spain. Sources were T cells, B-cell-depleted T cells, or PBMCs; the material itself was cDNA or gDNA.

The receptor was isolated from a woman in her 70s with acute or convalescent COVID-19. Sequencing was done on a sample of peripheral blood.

CDR3 sequence reads: CATAAGGQGDEKLFF. The DNA for the CDR3 is TGTGCCACCGCCGCGGGGGGCCAGGGTGATGAAAAACTGTTTTTT. The rearrangement links TRBV7-9 to TRBJ1-4, with TRBD1 as a possible D gene (6 bases). Deletions cut 10 bases from V and 6 bases from J, with 21 bases between. CDR3 size: 15 residues. In germline, CDR1 is SEHNR, CDR2 FQNEAQ (reference sequence).